The rows below give T cell receptor beta chains drawn from one sample of a study of T cell responses to AZD1222 COVID-19 vaccine. Produced via immunoSEQ multiplex PCR; TCRdb's table is partial and in-frame only. The sample has around 67,000 clones, about four fifths seen once; the top ten hold about 6.5%. This specimen was peripheral blood, taken 28 days after the second AZD1222 dose. The receptor source for this set is an adult who received the AZD1222 COVID-19 vaccine. Each CDR3 is given with its conserved first and last residue. Each record gives: J gene, D gene, V gene, clone size, CDR3 DNA, CDR3 protein. The D gene is left open where the match is weak. The listing skips clone size in some rows; elsewhere it reads once, few, many or a size class.

j_call: TRBJ1-5
d_call: NA
v_call: TRBV15
clone_size: once
cdr3_nt: TGTGCCACCAGCCCGCCAGGGGTATGGGGTCAGCCCCAGCATTTT
cdr3_aa: CATSPPGVWGQPQHF

j_call: TRBJ1-5
d_call: NA
v_call: TRBV7-9
clone_size: NA
cdr3_nt: TGTGCCAGCAGCTCGGAATCGCATCAGCCCCAGCATTTT
cdr3_aa: CASSSESHQPQHF

j_call: TRBJ2-7
d_call: NA
v_call: TRBV4-3
clone_size: NA
cdr3_nt: TGCGCCAGCAGCCCGGCAGGGGAAGATCTCGAGCAGTACTTC
cdr3_aa: CASSPAGEDLEQYF

j_call: TRBJ1-5
d_call: NA
v_call: TRBV4-3
clone_size: NA
cdr3_nt: TGCGCCAGCAGCCAAGTGAGGAATCAGCCCCAGCATTTT
cdr3_aa: CASSQVRNQPQHF

j_call: TRBJ2-3
d_call: NA
v_call: TRBV6-5
clone_size: NA
cdr3_nt: TGTGCCAGCAGTTATAGAGGCGAGTTGGTGGTAGATACGCAGTATTTT
cdr3_aa: CASSYRGELVVDTQYF

j_call: TRBJ2-7
d_call: TRBD2
v_call: TRBV4-1
clone_size: NA
cdr3_nt: TGCGCCAGCAGCCAAGACAGGACTAGCGTTTCCTACGAGCAGTACTTC
cdr3_aa: CASSQDRTSVSYEQYF

j_call: TRBJ2-1
d_call: NA
v_call: TRBV13
clone_size: NA
cdr3_nt: TGTGCCAGCAGCCGACGGCGCGAGCAGTTCTTC
cdr3_aa: CASSRRREQFF

j_call: TRBJ1-3
d_call: NA
v_call: TRBV10-1
clone_size: once
cdr3_nt: TGCGCCAGCAGTGAGGGGTCAGATGGAAACACCATATATTTT
cdr3_aa: CASSEGSDGNTIYF

j_call: TRBJ1-5
d_call: NA
v_call: TRBV6-1
clone_size: NA
cdr3_nt: TGTGCCAGCAGTGAAATTCCGGTGTACCAGCCCCAGCATTTT
cdr3_aa: CASSEIPVYQPQHF

j_call: TRBJ2-7
d_call: NA
v_call: TRBV7-7
clone_size: NA
cdr3_nt: TGTGCCAGCAGCTTATCACCGGGAGCCTACGAGCAGTACTTC
cdr3_aa: CASSLSPGAYEQYF

j_call: TRBJ2-7
d_call: TRBD1
v_call: TRBV7-2
clone_size: NA
cdr3_nt: TGTGCCAGCAGCTTCGACAGGGGAAACTACGAGCAGTACTTC
cdr3_aa: CASSFDRGNYEQYF

j_call: TRBJ1-1
d_call: TRBD1
v_call: TRBV25-1
clone_size: NA
cdr3_nt: TGTGCCAGTCAACAGGGGGTCCGGAACACTGAAGCTTTCTTT
cdr3_aa: CASQQGVRNTEAFF

j_call: TRBJ2-3
d_call: NA
v_call: TRBV10-2
clone_size: medium-sized
cdr3_nt: TGCGCCAGCAGTGAGACCGGGGGCGGGTACACAGATACGCAGTATTTT
cdr3_aa: CASSETGGGYTDTQYF

j_call: TRBJ1-4
d_call: NA
v_call: TRBV7-9
clone_size: NA
cdr3_nt: TGTGCCAGCAGCTTCGCCCAGGCCAATGAAAAACTGTTTTTT
cdr3_aa: CASSFAQANEKLFF

j_call: TRBJ1-2
d_call: NA
v_call: TRBV12-3/TRBV12-4
clone_size: NA
cdr3_nt: TGTGCCAGCAGCCGGATTGACAGCGCCCGCTACACCTTC
cdr3_aa: CASSRIDSARYTF

j_call: TRBJ1-2
d_call: NA
v_call: TRBV7-9
clone_size: few
cdr3_nt: TGTGCCAGCAGGACAGGACAAGGCTTAACCTCTAACTATGGCTACACCTTC
cdr3_aa: CASRTGQGLTSNYGYTF

j_call: TRBJ2-3
d_call: NA
v_call: TRBV30
clone_size: few
cdr3_nt: TGTGCCTGGAGTGTAGATGGGACTGGGGATACGCAGTATTTT
cdr3_aa: CAWSVDGTGDTQYF

j_call: TRBJ1-5
d_call: NA
v_call: TRBV18
clone_size: NA
cdr3_nt: TGTGCCAGCTCACCAGCGGGGAATCAGCCCCAGCATTTT
cdr3_aa: CASSPAGNQPQHF

j_call: TRBJ2-5
d_call: TRBD2
v_call: TRBV6-6
clone_size: few
cdr3_nt: TGTGCCAGCAGCGAGGGGCTAGCGGGGGGCGAGACCCAGTACTTC
cdr3_aa: CASSEGLAGGETQYF

j_call: TRBJ1-5
d_call: NA
v_call: TRBV4-1
clone_size: NA
cdr3_nt: TGCGCCAGCAGCCAAGGGGTCCCCCGGCAGCCCCAGCATTTT
cdr3_aa: CASSQGVPRQPQHF

j_call: TRBJ1-4
d_call: TRBD1
v_call: TRBV19
clone_size: few
cdr3_nt: TGTGCCAGCGCGGGGGACAGCCTTAATGAAAAACTGTTTTTT
cdr3_aa: CASAGDSLNEKLFF

j_call: TRBJ1-6
d_call: NA
v_call: TRBV27
clone_size: NA
cdr3_nt: TGTGCCAGCAGTCAATACATCGGGACAAACTCCTATAATTCACCCCTCCACTTT
cdr3_aa: CASSQYIGTNSYNSPLHF

j_call: TRBJ1-6
d_call: NA
v_call: TRBV12-3/TRBV12-4
clone_size: NA
cdr3_nt: TGTGCCAGCAGGCAGGGAGGTTCACCCCTCCACTTT
cdr3_aa: CASRQGGSPLHF

j_call: TRBJ2-2
d_call: TRBD2
v_call: TRBV7-7
clone_size: NA
cdr3_nt: TGTGCCAGCAGCAAACTAGCGGGGGCAACCGGGGAGCTGTTTTTT
cdr3_aa: CASSKLAGATGELFF

j_call: TRBJ2-5
d_call: NA
v_call: TRBV5-5
clone_size: NA
cdr3_nt: TGTGCCAGCAGCTTCCGGGACACGGGTATGAGAGAGACCCAGTACTTC
cdr3_aa: CASSFRDTGMRETQYF

j_call: TRBJ2-7
d_call: TRBD1
v_call: TRBV5-6
clone_size: NA
cdr3_nt: TGTGCCAGCAGCGCAGGGACAGGGAGCTACGAGCAGTACTTC
cdr3_aa: CASSAGTGSYEQYF

j_call: TRBJ2-2
d_call: NA
v_call: TRBV9
clone_size: NA
cdr3_nt: TGTGCCAGCAGCGAGACGACAGGGAACACCGGGGAGCTGTTTTTT
cdr3_aa: CASSETTGNTGELFF

j_call: TRBJ2-7
d_call: NA
v_call: TRBV6-1
clone_size: NA
cdr3_nt: TGTGCCAGCAGTGATGGGCAAGTATACGAGCAGTACTTC
cdr3_aa: CASSDGQVYEQYF

j_call: TRBJ2-7
d_call: NA
v_call: TRBV6-2/TRBV6-3
clone_size: NA
cdr3_nt: TGTGCCAGCAGTTACTCGAATCCAGAGTCCTACGAGCAGTACTTC
cdr3_aa: CASSYSNPESYEQYF

j_call: TRBJ2-1
d_call: NA
v_call: TRBV6-5
clone_size: NA
cdr3_nt: TGTGCCAGCAGTTACGAGAGCTCCTACAATGAGCAGTTCTTC
cdr3_aa: CASSYESSYNEQFF

j_call: TRBJ1-3
d_call: TRBD1
v_call: TRBV30
clone_size: NA
cdr3_nt: TGTGCCTGGAGCCCGGGACAGTCTGGAAACACCATATATTTT
cdr3_aa: CAWSPGQSGNTIYF

j_call: TRBJ1-1
d_call: NA
v_call: TRBV5-1
clone_size: few
cdr3_nt: TGCGCCAGCAGCTTGGTTCCAGGAGATTTTAATGAAGCTTTCTTT
cdr3_aa: CASSLVPGDFNEAFF

j_call: TRBJ2-2
d_call: NA
v_call: TRBV2
clone_size: NA
cdr3_nt: TGTGCCAGCCTAAGGCAGACTAACACCGGGGAGCTGTTTTTT
cdr3_aa: CASLRQTNTGELFF

j_call: TRBJ1-1
d_call: NA
v_call: TRBV2
clone_size: few
cdr3_nt: TGTGCCAGCAGTGAAGCGGGCAGGGGAGACACTGAAGCTTTCTTT
cdr3_aa: CASSEAGRGDTEAFF

j_call: TRBJ2-7
d_call: NA
v_call: TRBV4-1
clone_size: NA
cdr3_nt: TGCGCCAGCAGCAGACGAAACGAGCAGTACTTC
cdr3_aa: CASSRRNEQYF

j_call: TRBJ2-7
d_call: NA
v_call: TRBV30
clone_size: NA
cdr3_nt: TGTGCCTGGAGAGTCTCACAGTGGGAACCCTACGAGCAGTACTTC
cdr3_aa: CAWRVSQWEPYEQYF

j_call: TRBJ1-5
d_call: NA
v_call: TRBV7-2
clone_size: NA
cdr3_nt: TGTGCCAGCAGCTTATATGGAACTTACCTCGATCAGCCCCAGCATTTT
cdr3_aa: CASSLYGTYLDQPQHF

j_call: TRBJ2-2
d_call: NA
v_call: TRBV24-1
clone_size: NA
cdr3_nt: TGTGCCACCCAGAGACATCCTCAGGGGGGAACCGGGGAGCTGTTTTTT
cdr3_aa: CATQRHPQGGTGELFF

j_call: TRBJ1-3
d_call: NA
v_call: TRBV7-6
clone_size: NA
cdr3_nt: TGTGCCAGCAGCCCCTCGGACAAGTCTGGAAACACCATATATTTT
cdr3_aa: CASSPSDKSGNTIYF

j_call: TRBJ2-1
d_call: TRBD2
v_call: TRBV5-1
clone_size: NA
cdr3_nt: TGCGCCAGCAGCTTGGGCCCGGGACGTCCAGCGGGGGACTACAATGAGCAGTTCTTC
cdr3_aa: CASSLGPGRPAGDYNEQFF

j_call: TRBJ1-1
d_call: TRBD1
v_call: TRBV6-6
clone_size: NA
cdr3_nt: TGTGCCAGCAGCCGATTTAGACAGGGAATCGAAGCTTTCTTT
cdr3_aa: CASSRFRQGIEAFF

j_call: TRBJ2-3
d_call: NA
v_call: TRBV7-9
clone_size: few
cdr3_nt: TGTGCCAGCAGCTTAGAGCCCTATGATACGCAGTATTTT
cdr3_aa: CASSLEPYDTQYF

j_call: TRBJ2-2
d_call: TRBD1
v_call: TRBV28
clone_size: NA
cdr3_nt: TGTGCCAGCAGAGGACAGGGGGCTAACACCGGGGAGCTGTTTTTT
cdr3_aa: CASRGQGANTGELFF

j_call: TRBJ2-3
d_call: NA
v_call: TRBV7-2
clone_size: NA
cdr3_nt: TGTGCCAGCAGCTTAGGCCTTACGGATACGCAGTATTTT
cdr3_aa: CASSLGLTDTQYF

j_call: TRBJ2-7
d_call: NA
v_call: TRBV5-1
clone_size: once
cdr3_nt: TGCGCCAGCAGCTTCAATTACAACGAGCAGTACTTC
cdr3_aa: CASSFNYNEQYF

j_call: TRBJ2-2
d_call: TRBD1
v_call: TRBV9
clone_size: NA
cdr3_nt: TGTGCCAGCAGCGAGAGACAGGGTTGGGGCACCGGGGAGCTGTTTTTT
cdr3_aa: CASSERQGWGTGELFF